A single sample gave rise to the 11 T cell receptor beta chains below, sequenced in a study of T cell responses to AZD1222 COVID-19 vaccine. The method was immunoSEQ multiplex PCR; TCRdb's version includes in-frame clones alone and lacks a portion of them. The repertoire includes over 130,000 clones, about 90% of them detected once, and 7% to 9% sits in the top ten. The material was peripheral blood, obtained 28 days after the second dose of the MenACWY control vaccine. Receptors originate from an adult who received the MenACWY meningococcal vaccine as a control.

This chain connects TRBV7-8 to TRBJ2-7; no firm D call. Germline V gene lookup returns CDR1 SGHVS and CDR2 FQNEAQ. V lost 2 bases and J 0 bases, leaving 14 bases between the germline ends. CDR3 length: 16 residues. The CDR3 bases are TGTGCCAGCAGCTTATTCGTCGTCCCGAGCTCCTACGAGCAGTACTTC. It yields the protein CASSLFVVPSSYEQYF.

This rearrangement joins TRBV9 to TRBJ2-2; 8 bases line up with TRBD1. The V segment lost 3 bases and the J segment 5 bases; nucleotides outside the gene matches: 12. This CDR3 has 17 amino acids. Germline V gene data show CDR1 as SGDLS and CDR2 as YYNGEE. Here the CDR3 reads CASSAAGTGILTGELFF. DNA of the CDR3: TGTGCCAGCAGCGCCGCAGGGACAGGCATTTTAACCGGGGAGCTGTTTTTT.

This clone was observed once. At one of its ends the junction is not consistent with the germline gene, which may arise from a read error. The V gene is TRBV18, the J gene TRBJ2-3, with D tentatively TRBD2 (6 bases). Germline V gene data show CDR1 as KGHSH and CDR2 as LQKENI. CDR3 size: 15 residues. CDR3 sequence: CASSSPRGSTDTQYF. The CDR3 DNA sequence: TGTGCCAGCTCATCACCACGGGGGAGCACAGATACGCAGTATTTT.

V usage is TRBV18 and J usage is TRBJ1-1, with TRBD1 matching 10 bases. This CDR3 spans 15 amino acids. Germline loops: CDR1 KGHSH, CDR2 LQKENI. Trimming took 5 bases from V and 3 from J; bases not matched to a gene: 6. The CDR3 nucleotides are TGTGCCAGCTCAGCAGCGGACAGGGGGTACACTGAAGCTTTCTTT. The encoded protein is CASSAADRGYTEAFF.

As for this clone: The junction does not match germline at one end; this may be a read error. The rearrangement uses TRBV18 and TRBJ1-2, with D tentatively TRBD1 (5 bases). In germline, CDR1 is KGHSH, CDR2 LQKENI. The CDR3 contains 14 residues. The CDR3 nucleotides read TGTGCCAGCTCCCCACAGAGGGGAAACGATGGCTACACCTTC. Translating it yields CASSPQRGNDGYTF.

J is TRBJ1-1 and V is TRBV19, with D hard to call. CDR3 length: 12 residues. In germline, CDR1 is LNHDA, CDR2 SQIVND (reference sequence). Trimming shortened V by 3 bases and J by 4 bases, and 6 bases separated the two germline ends. The CDR3 region has the DNA TGTGCCAGTAGTATTGGGGTCACTGAAGCTTTCTTT. Translating gives CASSIGVTEAFF.

This clone was seen once. This chain connects TRBV25-1 to TRBJ2-5; 11 nucleotides match TRBD1. Per the germline V gene, CDR1 is MGHDK and CDR2 is SYGVNS. The CDR3 covers 12 residues. V was clipped by 11 bases and J by 9 bases; unmatched bases: 8. CDR3 sequence reads: CASNRDRGAQYF. The CDR3 DNA reads TGTGCCTCGAACCGGGACAGGGGGGCCCAGTACTTC.

The chain employs TRBV7-2 and TRBJ2-1; D not certain. The CDR3 has 13 residues. The V gene's germline CDR1 is SGHTA and CDR2 FQGNSA. Trimming took off 0 bases at V and 5 bases at J, with 5 bases between the two ends. In DNA, the CDR3 is TGTGCCAGCAGCTTAGCGGCAAACAATGAGCAGTTCTTC. This sequence encodes CASSLAANNEQFF.

This clone was recorded a few times. The chain employs TRBV7-2 and TRBJ2-7, with a possible D match to TRBD1 (6 bases). The CDR3 runs to 14 residues. CDR1 is SGHTA and CDR2 is FQGNSA in the germline V gene. The V gene lost 0 bases and the J gene lost 5 bases, with 11 bases spanning the gap. The chain's CDR3 is CASSLAPRQDEQYF. CDR3 DNA sequence: TGTGCCAGCAGCTTAGCTCCCAGACAGGACGAGCAGTACTTC.

The V gene is TRBV7-6, the J gene TRBJ2-2; D possibly corresponds to TRBD2 (6 bases). The germline V and J ends were trimmed by 5 bases and 7 bases, with 17 bases remaining between them. This CDR3 spans 15 amino acids. Germline CDR1 and CDR2: SGHVS and FNYEAQ. DNA for the CDR3: TGTGCCAGCAGCCCAATCGGGGGATCTGGCGGGGAGCTGTTTTTT. Protein: CASSPIGGSGGELFF.

This clone was observed a few times. This sequence joins TRBV3-1 (or the pseudogene TRBV3-2) and TRBJ2-5; D possibly corresponds to TRBD1 (5 bases). This CDR3 has 16 amino acids. Germline V gene data show CDR1 as LGHDT and CDR2 as YNNKEL (reference sequence). V lost 5 bases and J lost 5, with 21 bases in between. As DNA, the CDR3 is TGTGCCAGCAGCGACAGAATTATTTCTTTCTCTGAGACCCAGTACTTC. Encoded protein: CASSDRIISFSETQYF.